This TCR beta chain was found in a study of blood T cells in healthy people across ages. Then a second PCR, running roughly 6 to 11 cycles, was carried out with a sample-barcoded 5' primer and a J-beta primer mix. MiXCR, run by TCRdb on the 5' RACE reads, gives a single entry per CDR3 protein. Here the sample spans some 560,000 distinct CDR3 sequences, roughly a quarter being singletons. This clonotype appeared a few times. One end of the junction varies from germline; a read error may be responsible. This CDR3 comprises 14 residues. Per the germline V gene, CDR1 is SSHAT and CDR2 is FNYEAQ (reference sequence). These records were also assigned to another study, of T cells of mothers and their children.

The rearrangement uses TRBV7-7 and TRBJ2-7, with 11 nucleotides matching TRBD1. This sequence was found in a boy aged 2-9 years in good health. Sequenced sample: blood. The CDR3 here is CASSPPDRGHEQYF. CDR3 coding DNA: TGTGCTAGCAGCCCCCCGGACAGGGGGCACGAGCAGTACTTC.